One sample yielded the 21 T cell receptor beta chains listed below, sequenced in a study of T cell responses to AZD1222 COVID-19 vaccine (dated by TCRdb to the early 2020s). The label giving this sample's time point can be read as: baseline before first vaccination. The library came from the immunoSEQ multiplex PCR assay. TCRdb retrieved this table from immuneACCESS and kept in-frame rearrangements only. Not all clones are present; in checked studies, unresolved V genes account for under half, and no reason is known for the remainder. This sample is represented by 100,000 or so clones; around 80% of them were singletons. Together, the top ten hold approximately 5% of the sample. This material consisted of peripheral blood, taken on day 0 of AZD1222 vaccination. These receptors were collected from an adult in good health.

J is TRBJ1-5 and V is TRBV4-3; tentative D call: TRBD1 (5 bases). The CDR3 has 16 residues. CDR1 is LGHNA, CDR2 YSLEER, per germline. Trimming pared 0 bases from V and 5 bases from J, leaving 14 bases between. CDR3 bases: TGCGCCAGCAGCCAAGATTGGGGGATTCCCTATCAGCCCCAGCATTTT. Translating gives CASSQDWGIPYQPQHF.

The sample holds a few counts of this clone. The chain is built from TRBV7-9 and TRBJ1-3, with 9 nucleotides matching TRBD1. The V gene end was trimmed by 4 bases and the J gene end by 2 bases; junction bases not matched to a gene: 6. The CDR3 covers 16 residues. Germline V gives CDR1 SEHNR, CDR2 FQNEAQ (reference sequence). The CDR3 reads CASSSSTGGPGNTIYF. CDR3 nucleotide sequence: TGTGCCAGCAGCTCTTCCACAGGGGGCCCTGGAAACACCATATATTTT. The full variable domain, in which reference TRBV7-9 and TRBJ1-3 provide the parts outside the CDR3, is DTGVSQNPRHKITKRGQNVTFRCDPISEHNRLYWYRQTLGQGPEFLTYFQNEAQLEKSRLLSDRFSAERPKGSFSTLEIQRTEQGDSAMYLCASSSSTGGPGNTIYFGEGSWLTVV.

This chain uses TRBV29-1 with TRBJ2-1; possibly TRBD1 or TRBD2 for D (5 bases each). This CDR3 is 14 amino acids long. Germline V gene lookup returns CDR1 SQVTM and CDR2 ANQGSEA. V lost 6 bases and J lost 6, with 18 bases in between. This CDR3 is CSVMTEVGGNEQFF. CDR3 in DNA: TGCAGCGTCATGACAGAAGTTGGGGGCAATGAGCAGTTCTTC.

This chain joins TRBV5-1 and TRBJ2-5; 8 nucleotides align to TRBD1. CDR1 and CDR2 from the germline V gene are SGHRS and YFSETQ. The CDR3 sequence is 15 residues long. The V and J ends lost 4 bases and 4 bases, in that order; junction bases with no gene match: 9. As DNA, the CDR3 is TGCGCCAGCAGCCGCAGGCCGACAGGGGTAGAGACCCAGTACTTC. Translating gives CASSRRPTGVETQYF.

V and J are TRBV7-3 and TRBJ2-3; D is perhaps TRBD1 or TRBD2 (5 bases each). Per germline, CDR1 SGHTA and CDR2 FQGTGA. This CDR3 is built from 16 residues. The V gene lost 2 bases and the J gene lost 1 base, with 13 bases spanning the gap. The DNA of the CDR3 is TGTGCCAGCAGCTTAGGGCCTGGGGACGGCACAGATACGCAGTATTTT. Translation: CASSLGPGDGTDTQYF.

CDR3 in amino acids: CASSLAIGSTDTQYF. CDR3 nucleotide sequence: TGCGCCAGCAGCTTGGCCATTGGAAGCACAGATACGCAGTATTTT. V and J are TRBV5-1 and TRBJ2-3, with no clear D. The CDR3 consists of 15 residues. CDR1 and CDR2 from the germline V gene are SGHRS and YFSETQ. Trimming stripped 0 bases from V and 0 bases from J, with 8 bases between.

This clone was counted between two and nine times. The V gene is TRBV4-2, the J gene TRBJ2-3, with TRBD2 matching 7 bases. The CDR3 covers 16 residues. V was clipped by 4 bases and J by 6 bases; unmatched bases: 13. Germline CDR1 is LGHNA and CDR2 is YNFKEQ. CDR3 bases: TGTGCCAGCAGCCCTATGGGAGGGGATTGGGAGGATACGCAGTATTTT. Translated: CASSPMGGDWEDTQYF.

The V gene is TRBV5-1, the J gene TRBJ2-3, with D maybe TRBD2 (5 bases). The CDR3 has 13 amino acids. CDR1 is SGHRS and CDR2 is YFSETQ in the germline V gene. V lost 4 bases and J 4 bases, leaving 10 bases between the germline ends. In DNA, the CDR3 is TGCGCCAGCAGCCGAGGGTTCGCAGATACGCAGTATTTT. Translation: CASSRGFADTQYF.

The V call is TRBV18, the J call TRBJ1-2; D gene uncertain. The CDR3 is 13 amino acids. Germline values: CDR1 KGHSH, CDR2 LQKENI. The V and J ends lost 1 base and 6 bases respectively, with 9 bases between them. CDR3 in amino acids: CASSPQGENGYTF. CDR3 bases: TGTGCCAGCTCACCACAGGGTGAGAATGGCTACACCTTC.

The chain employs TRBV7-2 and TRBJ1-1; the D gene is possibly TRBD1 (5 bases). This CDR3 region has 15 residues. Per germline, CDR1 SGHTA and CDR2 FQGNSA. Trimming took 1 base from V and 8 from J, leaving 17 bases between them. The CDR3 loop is CASSLVGGTAREAFF. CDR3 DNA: TGTGCCAGCAGCTTAGTGGGGGGGACGGCCAGAGAAGCTTTCTTT.

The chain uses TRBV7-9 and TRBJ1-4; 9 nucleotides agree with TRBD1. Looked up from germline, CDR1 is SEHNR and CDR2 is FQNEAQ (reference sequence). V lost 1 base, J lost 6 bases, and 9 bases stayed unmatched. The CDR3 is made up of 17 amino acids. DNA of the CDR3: TGTGCCAGCAGCTTAGTATTTGGGACAGGGCAGGATGAAAAACTGTTTTTT. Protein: CASSLVFGTGQDEKLFF.

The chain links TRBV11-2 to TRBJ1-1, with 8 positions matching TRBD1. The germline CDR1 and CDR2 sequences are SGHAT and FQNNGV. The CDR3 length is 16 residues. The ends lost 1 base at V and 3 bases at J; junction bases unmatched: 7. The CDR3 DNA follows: TGTGCCAGCAGCTTAGCCGGACAGGGCCGGGACACTGAAGCTTTCTTT. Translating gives CASSLAGQGRDTEAFF.

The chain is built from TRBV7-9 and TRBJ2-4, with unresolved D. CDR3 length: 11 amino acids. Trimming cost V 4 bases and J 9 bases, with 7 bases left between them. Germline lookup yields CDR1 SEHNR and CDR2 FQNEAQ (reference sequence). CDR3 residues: CASSSMGIQYF. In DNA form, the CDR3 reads TGTGCCAGCAGCTCGATGGGCATTCAGTACTTC.

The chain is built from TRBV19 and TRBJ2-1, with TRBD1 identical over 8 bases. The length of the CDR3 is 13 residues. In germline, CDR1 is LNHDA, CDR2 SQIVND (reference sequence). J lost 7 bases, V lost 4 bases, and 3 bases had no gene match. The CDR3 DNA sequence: TGTGCCAGTAGTACCCGACAGGGGAATGAGCAGTTCTTC. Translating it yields CASSTRQGNEQFF.

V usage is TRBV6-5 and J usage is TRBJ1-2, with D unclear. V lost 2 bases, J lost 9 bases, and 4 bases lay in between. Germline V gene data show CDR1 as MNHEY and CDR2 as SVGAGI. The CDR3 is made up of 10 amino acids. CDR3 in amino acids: CASSYGSYTF. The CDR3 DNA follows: TGTGCCAGCAGTTACGGGAGCTACACCTTC.

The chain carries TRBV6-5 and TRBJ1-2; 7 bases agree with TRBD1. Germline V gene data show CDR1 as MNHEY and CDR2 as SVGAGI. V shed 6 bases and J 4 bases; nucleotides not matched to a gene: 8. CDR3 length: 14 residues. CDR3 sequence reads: CASRHRGEGYGYTF. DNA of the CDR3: TGTGCCAGCAGACACAGGGGTGAGGGCTATGGCTACACCTTC.

The CDR3 spells CSLRTGGLGYTF. CDR3 coding DNA: TGCAGCCTACGTACAGGGGGGCTCGGCTACACCTTC. V usage is TRBV29-1 and J usage is TRBJ1-2, with TRBD1 matching over 8 bases. The CDR3 extends over 12 amino acids. CDR1 is SQVTM and CDR2 is ANQGSEA in the germline V gene. V lost 8 bases and J lost 8; bases outside the gene matches: 10.

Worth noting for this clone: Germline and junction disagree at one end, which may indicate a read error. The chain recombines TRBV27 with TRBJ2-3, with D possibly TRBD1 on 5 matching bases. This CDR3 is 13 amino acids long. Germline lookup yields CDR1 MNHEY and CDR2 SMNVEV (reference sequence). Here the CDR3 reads CASSLRATGTQYF. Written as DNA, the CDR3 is TGTGCCAGCAGTTTAAGGGCTACAGGTACGCAGTATTTT.

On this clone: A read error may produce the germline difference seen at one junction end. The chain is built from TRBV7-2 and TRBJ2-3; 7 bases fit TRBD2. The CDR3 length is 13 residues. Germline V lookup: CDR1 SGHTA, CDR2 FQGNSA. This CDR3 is CASSSSGLDIRDF. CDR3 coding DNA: TGTGCCAGCAGCTCCTCAGGACTAGATATACGGGATTTT.

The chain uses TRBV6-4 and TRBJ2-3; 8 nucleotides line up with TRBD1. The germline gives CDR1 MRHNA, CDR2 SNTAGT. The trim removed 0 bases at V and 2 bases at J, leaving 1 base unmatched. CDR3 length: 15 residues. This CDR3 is CASSDSTGATDTQYF. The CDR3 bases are TGTGCCAGCAGTGACTCGACAGGGGCCACAGATACGCAGTATTTT.

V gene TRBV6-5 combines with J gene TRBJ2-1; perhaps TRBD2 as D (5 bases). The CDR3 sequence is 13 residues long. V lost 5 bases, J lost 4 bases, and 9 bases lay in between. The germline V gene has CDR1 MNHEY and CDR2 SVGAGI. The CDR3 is CASSTRGYNEQFF. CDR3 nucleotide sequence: TGTGCCAGCAGTACCCGAGGGTACAATGAGCAGTTCTTC.